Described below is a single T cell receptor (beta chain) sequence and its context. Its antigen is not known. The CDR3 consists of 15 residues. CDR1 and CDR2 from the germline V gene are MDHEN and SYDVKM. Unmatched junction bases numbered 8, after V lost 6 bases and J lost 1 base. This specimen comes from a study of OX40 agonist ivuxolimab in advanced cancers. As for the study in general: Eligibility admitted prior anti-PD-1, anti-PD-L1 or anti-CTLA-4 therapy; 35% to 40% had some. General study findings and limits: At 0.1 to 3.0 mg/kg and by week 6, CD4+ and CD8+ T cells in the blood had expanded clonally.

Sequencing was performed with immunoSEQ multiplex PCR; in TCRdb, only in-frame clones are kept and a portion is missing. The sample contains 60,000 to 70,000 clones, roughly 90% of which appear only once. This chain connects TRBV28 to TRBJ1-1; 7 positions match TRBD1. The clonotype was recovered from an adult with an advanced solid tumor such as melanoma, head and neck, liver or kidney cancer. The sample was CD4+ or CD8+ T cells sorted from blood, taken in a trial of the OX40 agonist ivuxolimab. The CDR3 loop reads CASRGPGQTNTEAFF. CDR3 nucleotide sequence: TGTGCCAGCAGAGGACCGGGACAGACGAACACTGAAGCTTTCTTT.